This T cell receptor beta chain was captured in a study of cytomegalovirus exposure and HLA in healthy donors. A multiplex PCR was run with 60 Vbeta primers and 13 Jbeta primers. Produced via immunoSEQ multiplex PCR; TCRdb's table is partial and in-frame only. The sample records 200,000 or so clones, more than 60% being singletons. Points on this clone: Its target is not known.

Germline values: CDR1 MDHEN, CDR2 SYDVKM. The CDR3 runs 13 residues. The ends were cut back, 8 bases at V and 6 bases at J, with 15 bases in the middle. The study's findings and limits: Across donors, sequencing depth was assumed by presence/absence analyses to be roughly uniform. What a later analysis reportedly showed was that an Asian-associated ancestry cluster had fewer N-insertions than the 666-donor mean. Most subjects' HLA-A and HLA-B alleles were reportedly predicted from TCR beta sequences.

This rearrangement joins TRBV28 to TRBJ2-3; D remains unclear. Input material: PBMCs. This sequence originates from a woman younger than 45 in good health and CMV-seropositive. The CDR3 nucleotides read TGTGCCAGCCTCGACTTCGGTGGGGATACGCAGTATTTT. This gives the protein CASLDFGGDTQYF. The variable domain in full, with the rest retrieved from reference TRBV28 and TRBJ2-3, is DVKVTQSSRYLVKRTGEKVFLECVQDMDHENMFWYRQDPGLGLRLIYFSYDVKMKEKGDIPEGYSVSREKKERFSLILESASTNQTSMYLCASLDFGGDTQYFGPGTRLTVL.